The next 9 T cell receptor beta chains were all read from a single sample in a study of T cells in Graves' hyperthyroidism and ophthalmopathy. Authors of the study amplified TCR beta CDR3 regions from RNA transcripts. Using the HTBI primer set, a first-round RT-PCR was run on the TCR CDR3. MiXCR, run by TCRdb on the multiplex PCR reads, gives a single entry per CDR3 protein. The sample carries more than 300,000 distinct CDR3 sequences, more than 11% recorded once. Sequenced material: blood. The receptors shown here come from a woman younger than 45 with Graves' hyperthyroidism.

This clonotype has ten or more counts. The CDR3 DNA sequence: TGTGCCAGCAATCTCAGGGAGGTGTACGAGCAGTACTTC. Amino acids: CASNLREVYEQYF. J is TRBJ2-7 and V is TRBV6-2 or TRBV6-3; TRBD2 is a possible D gene (6 bases). The CDR3 has 13 residues. Trimming pared 7 bases from V and 4 bases from J, leaving 14 bases between. Germline-derived CDR1 and CDR2 are MNHEY and SVGEGT.

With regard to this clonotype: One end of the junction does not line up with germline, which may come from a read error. This CDR3 reads CASTEALRANQPQNF. In DNA form, the CDR3 reads TGTGCCAGCACCGAAGCCCTTAGAGCAAATCAGCCCCAGAATTTT. The V gene is TRBV7-8, the J gene TRBJ1-5; D unclear. The germline gives CDR1 SGHVS, CDR2 FQNEAQ. There are 15 residues in the CDR3.

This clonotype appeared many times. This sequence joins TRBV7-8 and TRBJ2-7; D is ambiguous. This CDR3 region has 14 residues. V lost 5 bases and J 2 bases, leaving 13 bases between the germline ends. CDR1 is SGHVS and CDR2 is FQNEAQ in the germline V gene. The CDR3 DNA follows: TGTGCCAGCAGCCAAACCGACGGTGCCTACGAGCAGTACTTC. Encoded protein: CASSQTDGAYEQYF.

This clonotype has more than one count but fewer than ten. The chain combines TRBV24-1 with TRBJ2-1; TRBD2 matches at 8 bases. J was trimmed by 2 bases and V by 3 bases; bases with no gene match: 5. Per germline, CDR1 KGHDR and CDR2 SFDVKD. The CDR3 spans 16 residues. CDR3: CATSDTAGVAYNEQFF. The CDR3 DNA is TGTGCCACCAGTGATACAGCGGGAGTGGCCTACAATGAGCAGTTCTTC.

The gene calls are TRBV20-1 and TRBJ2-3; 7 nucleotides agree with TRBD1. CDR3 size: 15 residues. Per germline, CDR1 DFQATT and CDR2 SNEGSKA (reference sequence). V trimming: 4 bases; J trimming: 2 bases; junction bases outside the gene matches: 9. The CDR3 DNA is TGCAGTGCTACCGACCGACAGGGATACACAGATACGCAGTATTTT. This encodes CSATDRQGYTDTQYF.

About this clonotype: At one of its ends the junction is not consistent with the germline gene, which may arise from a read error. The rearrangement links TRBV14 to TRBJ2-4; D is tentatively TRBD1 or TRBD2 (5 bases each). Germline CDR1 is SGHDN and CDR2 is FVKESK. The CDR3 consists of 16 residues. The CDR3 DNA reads TGTGCCAGCGGCCAAGACAGAGGGAGTGGTCGGAACATTCAGTACTTC. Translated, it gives CASGQDRGSGRNIQYF.

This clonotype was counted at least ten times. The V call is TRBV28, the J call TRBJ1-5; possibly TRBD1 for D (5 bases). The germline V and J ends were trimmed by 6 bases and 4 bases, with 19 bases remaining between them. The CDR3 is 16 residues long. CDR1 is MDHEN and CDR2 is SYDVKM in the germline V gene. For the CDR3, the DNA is TGTGCCAGCAGGACCCGGGACGGATCTTTAAATCAGCCCCAGCATTTT. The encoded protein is CASRTRDGSLNQPQHF.

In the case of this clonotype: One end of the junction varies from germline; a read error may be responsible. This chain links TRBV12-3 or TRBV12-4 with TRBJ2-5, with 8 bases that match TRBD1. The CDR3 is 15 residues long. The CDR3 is CASSTSTGGQEAQYF. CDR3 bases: TGTGCCAGCAGTACCAGTACAGGGGGGCAAGAGGCCCAGTACTTC.

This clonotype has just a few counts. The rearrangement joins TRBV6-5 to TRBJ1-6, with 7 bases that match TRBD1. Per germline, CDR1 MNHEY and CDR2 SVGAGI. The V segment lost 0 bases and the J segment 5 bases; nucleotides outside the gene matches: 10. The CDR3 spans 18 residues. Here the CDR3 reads CASSYSGQPGANNSPLHF. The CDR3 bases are TGTGCCAGCAGTTACTCGGGACAGCCAGGAGCCAATAATTCACCCCTCCACTTT.